This entry concerns a single T cell receptor beta chain. Its antigen is undetermined. Germline values: CDR1 MDHEN, CDR2 SYDVKM. V dropped 5 bases and J dropped 5 bases, with 8 bases sitting between them. The CDR3 extends over 12 amino acids. These data come from a study of siplizumab effects on memory and regulatory T cells. Study observations and caveats: Apparently more diverse than memory cells, naive T cells also seemed major alloresponse contributors.

For every sample, approximately 9 x 10^4 TCR templates were assayed. Produced via immunoSEQ multiplex PCR; TCRdb's table is partial and in-frame only. The table includes 95,000 to 100,000 clones, about nine tenths detected once. Sample: non-Treg CD4+ T cells sorted from blood. The source of this sequence is a human donor in good health. The chain is built from TRBV28 and TRBJ2-3; D is uncertain. CDR3 DNA sequence: TGTGCCAGCAGTCGAGAAGAAGATACGCAGTATTTT. Translated, it gives CASSREEDTQYF.